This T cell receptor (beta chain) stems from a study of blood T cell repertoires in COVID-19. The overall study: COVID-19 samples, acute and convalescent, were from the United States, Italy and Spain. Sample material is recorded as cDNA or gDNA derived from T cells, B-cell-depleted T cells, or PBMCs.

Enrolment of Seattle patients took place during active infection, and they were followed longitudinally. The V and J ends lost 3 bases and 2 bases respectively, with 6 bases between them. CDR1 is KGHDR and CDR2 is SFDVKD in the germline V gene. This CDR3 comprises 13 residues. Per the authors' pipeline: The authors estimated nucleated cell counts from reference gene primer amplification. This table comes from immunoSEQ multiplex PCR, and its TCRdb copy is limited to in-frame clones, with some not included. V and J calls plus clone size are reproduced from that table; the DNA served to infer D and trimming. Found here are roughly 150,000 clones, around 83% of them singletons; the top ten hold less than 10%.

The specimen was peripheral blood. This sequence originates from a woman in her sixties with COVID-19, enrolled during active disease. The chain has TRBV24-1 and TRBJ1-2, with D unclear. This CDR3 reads CATSDGGNYGYTF. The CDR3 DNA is TGTGCCACCAGTGATGGAGGGAACTATGGCTACACCTTC.